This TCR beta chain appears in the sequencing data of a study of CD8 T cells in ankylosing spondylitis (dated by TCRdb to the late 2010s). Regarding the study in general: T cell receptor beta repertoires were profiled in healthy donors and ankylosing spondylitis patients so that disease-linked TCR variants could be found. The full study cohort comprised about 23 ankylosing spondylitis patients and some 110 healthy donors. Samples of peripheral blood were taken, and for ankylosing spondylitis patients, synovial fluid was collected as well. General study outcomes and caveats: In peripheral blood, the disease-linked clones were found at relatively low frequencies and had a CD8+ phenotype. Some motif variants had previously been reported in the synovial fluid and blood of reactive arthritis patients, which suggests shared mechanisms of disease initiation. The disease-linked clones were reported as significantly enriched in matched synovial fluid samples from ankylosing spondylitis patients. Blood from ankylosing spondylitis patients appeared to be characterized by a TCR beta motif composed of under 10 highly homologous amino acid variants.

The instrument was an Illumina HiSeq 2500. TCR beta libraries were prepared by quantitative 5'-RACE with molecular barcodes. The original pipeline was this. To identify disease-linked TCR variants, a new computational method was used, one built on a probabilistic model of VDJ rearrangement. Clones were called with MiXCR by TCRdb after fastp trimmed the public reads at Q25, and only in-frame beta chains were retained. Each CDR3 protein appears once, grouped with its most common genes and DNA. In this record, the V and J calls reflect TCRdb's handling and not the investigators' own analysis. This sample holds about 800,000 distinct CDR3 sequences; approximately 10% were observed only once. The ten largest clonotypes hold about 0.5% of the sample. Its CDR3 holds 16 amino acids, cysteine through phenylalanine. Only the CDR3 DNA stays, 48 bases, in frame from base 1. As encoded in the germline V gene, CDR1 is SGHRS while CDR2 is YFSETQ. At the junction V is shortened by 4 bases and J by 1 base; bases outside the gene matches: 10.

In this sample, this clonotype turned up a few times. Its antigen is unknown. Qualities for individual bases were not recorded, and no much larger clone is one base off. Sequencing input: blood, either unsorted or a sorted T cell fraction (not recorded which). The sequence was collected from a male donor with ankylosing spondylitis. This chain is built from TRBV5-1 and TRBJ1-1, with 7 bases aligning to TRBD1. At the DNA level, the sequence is TGCGCCAGCAGCGTAGCCTCCGGGACAGCGAACACTGAAGCTTTCTTT. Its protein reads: CASSVASGTANTEAFF.